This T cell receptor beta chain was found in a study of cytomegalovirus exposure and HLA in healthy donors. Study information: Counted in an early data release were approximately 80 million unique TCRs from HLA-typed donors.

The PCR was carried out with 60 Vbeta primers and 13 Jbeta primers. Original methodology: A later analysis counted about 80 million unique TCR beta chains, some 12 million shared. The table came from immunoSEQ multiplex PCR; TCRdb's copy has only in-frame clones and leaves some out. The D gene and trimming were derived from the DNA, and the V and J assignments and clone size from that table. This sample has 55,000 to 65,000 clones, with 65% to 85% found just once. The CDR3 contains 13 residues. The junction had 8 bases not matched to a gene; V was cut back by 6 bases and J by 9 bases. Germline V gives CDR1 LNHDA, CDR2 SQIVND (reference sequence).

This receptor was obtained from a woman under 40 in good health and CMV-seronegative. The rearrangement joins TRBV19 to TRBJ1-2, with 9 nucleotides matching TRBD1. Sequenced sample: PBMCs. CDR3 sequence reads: CASSDRGLVSYTF. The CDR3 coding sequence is TGTGCCAGTAGCGACAGGGGGTTGGTGAGCTACACCTTC.